This T cell receptor (beta chain) stems from a study of blood T cell repertoires in COVID-19. Assay used: immunoSEQ multiplex PCR; TCRdb lists only in-frame clones, some missing. This table has about 270,000 clones, less than 90% appearing once. The specimen was peripheral blood. The sequence derives from a human donor in a cohort sampled during active COVID-19.

CDR3 sequence reads: CASRTTGFSAEAFF. The CDR3 region has the DNA TGTGCCAGCAGGACAACAGGGTTTAGCGCTGAAGCTTTCTTT. The J gene is TRBJ1-1, the V gene TRBV6-4; maybe TRBD1 (6 bases). V lost 6 bases and J 6 bases, leaving 17 bases between the germline ends. Germline V CDR1 and CDR2: MRHNA, SNTAGT. This CDR3 contains 14 residues.